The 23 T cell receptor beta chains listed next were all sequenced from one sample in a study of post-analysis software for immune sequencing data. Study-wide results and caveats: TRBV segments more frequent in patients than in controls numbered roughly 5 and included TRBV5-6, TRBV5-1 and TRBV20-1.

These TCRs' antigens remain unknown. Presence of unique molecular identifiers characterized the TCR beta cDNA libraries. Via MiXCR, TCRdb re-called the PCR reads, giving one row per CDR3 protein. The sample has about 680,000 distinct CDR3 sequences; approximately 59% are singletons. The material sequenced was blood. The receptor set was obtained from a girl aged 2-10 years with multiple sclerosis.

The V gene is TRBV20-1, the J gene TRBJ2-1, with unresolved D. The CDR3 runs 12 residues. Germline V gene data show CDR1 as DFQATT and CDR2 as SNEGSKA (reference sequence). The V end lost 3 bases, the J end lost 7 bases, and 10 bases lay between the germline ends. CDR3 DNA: TGCAGTGCTAGTAGGAGCGAGAATGAGCAGTTCTTC. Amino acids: CSASRSENEQFF.

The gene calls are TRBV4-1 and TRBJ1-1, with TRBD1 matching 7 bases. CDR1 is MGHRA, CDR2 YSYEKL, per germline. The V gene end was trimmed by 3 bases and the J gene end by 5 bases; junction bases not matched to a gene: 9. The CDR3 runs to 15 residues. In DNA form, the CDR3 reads TGCGCCAGCAGCCACCCGGACAGGAGAGGGACTGAAGCTTTCTTT. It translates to CASSHPDRRGTEAFF.

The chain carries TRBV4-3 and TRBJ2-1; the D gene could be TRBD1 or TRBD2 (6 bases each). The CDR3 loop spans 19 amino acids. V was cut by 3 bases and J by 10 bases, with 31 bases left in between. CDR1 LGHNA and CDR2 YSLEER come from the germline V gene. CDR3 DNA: TGCGCCAGCAGCCAGCTCGAGAACGGGGGCGGAGGGGTGTTCGGCGAGCAGTTCTTC. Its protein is CASSQLENGGGGVFGEQFF.

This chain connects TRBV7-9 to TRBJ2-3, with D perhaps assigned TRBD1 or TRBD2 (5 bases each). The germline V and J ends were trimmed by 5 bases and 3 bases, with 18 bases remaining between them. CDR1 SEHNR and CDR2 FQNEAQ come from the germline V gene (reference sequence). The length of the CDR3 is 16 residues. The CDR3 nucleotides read TGTGCCAGCAGCCGCCCCCGGGACGCTAAGACAGATACGCAGTATTTT. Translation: CASSRPRDAKTDTQYF.

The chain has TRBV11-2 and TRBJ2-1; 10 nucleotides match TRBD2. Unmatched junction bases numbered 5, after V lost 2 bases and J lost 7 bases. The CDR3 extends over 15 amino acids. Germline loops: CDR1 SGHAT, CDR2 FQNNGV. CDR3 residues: CASSLRLAGTNEQFF. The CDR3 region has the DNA TGTGCCAGCAGCTTAAGACTAGCGGGCACAAATGAGCAGTTCTTC.

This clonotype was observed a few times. CDR3 sequence reads: CASSYPYEQYF. The CDR3, as DNA: TGTGCCAGCAGTTACCCCTACGAGCAGTACTTC. The genes are TRBV6-2 or TRBV6-3 and TRBJ2-7; the D is unclear. Germline V gives CDR1 MNHEY, CDR2 SVGEGT. The CDR3 covers 11 residues. Between the trimmed V and J ends, which lost 2 bases and 2 bases, there was a span of 1 base.

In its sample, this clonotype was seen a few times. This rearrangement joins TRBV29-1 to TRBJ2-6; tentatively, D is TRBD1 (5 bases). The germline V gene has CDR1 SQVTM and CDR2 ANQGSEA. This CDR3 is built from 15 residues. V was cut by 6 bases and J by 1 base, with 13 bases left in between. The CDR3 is CSVQGVSSGANVLTF. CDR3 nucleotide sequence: TGCAGCGTCCAAGGGGTGTCTTCTGGGGCCAACGTCCTGACTTTC.

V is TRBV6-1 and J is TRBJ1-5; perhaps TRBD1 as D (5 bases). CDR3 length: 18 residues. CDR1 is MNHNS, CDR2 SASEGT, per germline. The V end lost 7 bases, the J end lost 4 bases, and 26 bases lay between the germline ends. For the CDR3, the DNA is TGTGCCAGCAAGAAAACCGGGGCCCAGGCGAAGGGGAATCAGCCCCAGCATTTT. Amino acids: CASKKTGAQAKGNQPQHF.

The DNA for the CDR3 is TGCAGTGCTAGTGCCCCGGGAGGGGGGGCCCTAGAGACCCAGTACTTC. This sequence encodes CSASAPGGGALETQYF. The gene calls are TRBV20-1 and TRBJ2-5; 8 bases are a match to TRBD2. There are 16 residues in the CDR3. Losses at the gene ends were 3 bases for V and 4 bases for J; bases not matched to a gene: 13. Germline CDR1 DFQATT, CDR2 SNEGSKA (reference sequence).

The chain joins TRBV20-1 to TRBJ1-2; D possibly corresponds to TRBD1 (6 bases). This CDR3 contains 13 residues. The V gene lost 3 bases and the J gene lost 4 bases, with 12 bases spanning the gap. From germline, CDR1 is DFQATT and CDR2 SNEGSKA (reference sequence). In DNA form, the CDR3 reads TGCAGTGCTAGGGAACAGGGTGGCTATGGCTACACCTTC. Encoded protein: CSAREQGGYGYTF.

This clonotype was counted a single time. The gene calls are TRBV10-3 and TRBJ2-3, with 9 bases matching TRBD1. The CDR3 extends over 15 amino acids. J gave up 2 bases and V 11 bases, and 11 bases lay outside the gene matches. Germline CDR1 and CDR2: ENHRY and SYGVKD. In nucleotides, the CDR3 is TGTGCCTCCCGGCAGGACAGGGGCCTCACAGATACGCAGTATTTT. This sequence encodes CASRQDRGLTDTQYF.

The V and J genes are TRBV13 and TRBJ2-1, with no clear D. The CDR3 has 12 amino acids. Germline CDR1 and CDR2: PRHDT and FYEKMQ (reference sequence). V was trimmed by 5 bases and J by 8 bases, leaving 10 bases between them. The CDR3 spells CASSPLYHEQFF. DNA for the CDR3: TGTGCCAGCAGCCCCCTTTACCATGAGCAGTTCTTC.

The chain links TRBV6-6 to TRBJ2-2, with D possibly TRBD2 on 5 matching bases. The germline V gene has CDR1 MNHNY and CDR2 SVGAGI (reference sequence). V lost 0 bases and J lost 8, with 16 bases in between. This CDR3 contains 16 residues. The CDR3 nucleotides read TGTGCCAGCAGTTACTCGAGTCCGGGGTCGGGTGGGGAGCTGTTTTTT. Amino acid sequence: CASSYSSPGSGGELFF.

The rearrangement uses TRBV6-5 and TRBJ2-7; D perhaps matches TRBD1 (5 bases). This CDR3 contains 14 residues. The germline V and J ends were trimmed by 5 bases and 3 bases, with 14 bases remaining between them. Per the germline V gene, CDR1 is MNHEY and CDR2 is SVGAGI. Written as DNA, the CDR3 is TGTGCCAGCAGTCCCGACGACAGAAACTACGAGCAGTACTTC. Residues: CASSPDDRNYEQYF.

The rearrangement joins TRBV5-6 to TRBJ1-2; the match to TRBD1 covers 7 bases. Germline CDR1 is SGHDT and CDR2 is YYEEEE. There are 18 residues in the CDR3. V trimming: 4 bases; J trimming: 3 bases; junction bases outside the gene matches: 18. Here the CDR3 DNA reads TGTGCCAGCAGCCCATCTCGCCGGGACAGCGTAGCCTACTATGGCTACACCTTC. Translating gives CASSPSRRDSVAYYGYTF.

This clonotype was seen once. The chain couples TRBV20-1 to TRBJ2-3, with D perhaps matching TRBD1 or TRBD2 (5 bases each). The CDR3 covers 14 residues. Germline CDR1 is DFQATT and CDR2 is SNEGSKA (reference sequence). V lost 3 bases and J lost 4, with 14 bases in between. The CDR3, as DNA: TGCAGTGCTAGCAGGGCCGAGAGGGCAGATACGCAGTATTTT. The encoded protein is CSASRAERADTQYF.

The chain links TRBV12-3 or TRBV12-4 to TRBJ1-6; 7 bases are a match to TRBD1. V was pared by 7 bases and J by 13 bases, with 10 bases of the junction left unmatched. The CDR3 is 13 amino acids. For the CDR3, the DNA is TGTGCCAGCACCAAACAGGGGCTTGGCCCCCTCCACTTT. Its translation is CASTKQGLGPLHF.

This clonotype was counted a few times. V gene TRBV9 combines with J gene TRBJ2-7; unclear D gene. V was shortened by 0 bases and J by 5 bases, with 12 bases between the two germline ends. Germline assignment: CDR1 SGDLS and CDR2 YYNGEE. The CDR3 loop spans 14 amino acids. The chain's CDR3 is CASSVEHSGNEQYF. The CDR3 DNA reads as TGTGCCAGCAGCGTAGAACACTCGGGTAACGAGCAGTACTTC. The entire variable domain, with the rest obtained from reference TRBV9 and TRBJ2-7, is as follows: DSGVTQTPKHLITATGQRVTLRCSPRSGDLSVYWYQQSLDQGLQFLIQYYNGEERAKGNILERFSAQQFPDLHSELNLSSLELGDSALYFCASSVEHSGNEQYFGPGTRLTVT.

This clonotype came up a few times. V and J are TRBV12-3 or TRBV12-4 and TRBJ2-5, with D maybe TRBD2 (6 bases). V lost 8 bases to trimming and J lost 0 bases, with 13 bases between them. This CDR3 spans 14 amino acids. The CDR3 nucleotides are TGTGCCAGCGGAGGGCAGAGGAACCAAGAGACCCAGTACTTC. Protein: CASGGQRNQETQYF.

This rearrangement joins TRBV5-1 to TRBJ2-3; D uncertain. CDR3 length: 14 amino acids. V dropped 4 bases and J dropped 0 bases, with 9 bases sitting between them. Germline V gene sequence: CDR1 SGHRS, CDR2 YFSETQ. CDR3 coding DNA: TGCGCCAGCAGCAACCTAGGAAGCACAGATACGCAGTATTTT. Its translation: CASSNLGSTDTQYF.

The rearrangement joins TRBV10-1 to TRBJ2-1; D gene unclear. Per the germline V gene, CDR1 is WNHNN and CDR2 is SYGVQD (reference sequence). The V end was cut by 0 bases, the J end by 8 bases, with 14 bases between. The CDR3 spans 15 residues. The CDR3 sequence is CASSESTSPADEQFF. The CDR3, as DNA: TGCGCCAGCAGTGAGTCGACGAGTCCGGCCGATGAGCAGTTCTTC.

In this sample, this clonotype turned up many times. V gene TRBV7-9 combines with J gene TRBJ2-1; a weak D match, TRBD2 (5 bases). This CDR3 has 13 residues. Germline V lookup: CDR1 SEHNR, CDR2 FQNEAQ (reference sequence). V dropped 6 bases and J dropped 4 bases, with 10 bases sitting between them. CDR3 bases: TGTGCCAGCAGTTCTAGCTCGTACAATGAGCAGTTCTTC. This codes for CASSSSSYNEQFF.

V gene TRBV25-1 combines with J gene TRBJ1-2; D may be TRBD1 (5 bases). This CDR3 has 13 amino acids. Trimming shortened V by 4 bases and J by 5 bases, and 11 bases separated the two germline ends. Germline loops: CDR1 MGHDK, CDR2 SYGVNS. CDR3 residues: CASSAGGVYGYTF. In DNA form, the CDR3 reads TGTGCCAGCAGTGCTGGGGGTGTGTATGGCTACACCTTC.